This T cell receptor beta chain was sequenced for a study of blood T cells in healthy people across ages. Findings of the study overall: For the donors, CMV status was unknown and possibly confounded expanded clonotype changes. Calculation of diversity from one million T cells yielded estimates considered to be underestimates. PBMCs were not sorted, which prevented a conclusive comparison of naive versus antigen-experienced cells. When set beside aged donors, long-lived donors presented more naive CD4+ cells and higher diversity.

CDR1 is SGHTA and CDR2 is FQGNSA in the germline V gene. The CDR3 spans 14 residues. Comments on this clonotype: The target antigen is unknown. A much larger clone sits a single nucleotide away, making a read error possible.

Together with a sample-barcoded 5' primer, a J-beta primer mix was included in a second PCR lasting roughly 6 to 12 cycles. In TCRdb, the 5' RACE reads were re-called with MiXCR into one record per CDR3 protein. The sample holds 850,000 or so distinct CDR3 sequences, around 28% seen once. The origin of this receptor is a woman older than 75 in good health. The chain is built from TRBV7-2 and TRBJ2-1, with D unclear. The DNA end is a closer match to TRBJ2-7, so the J assignment may be wrong. Sequencing was done on a sample of blood. The CDR3 protein is CASEAPNSYNEQYF. In DNA, the CDR3 is TGTGCCAGTGAGGCTCCAAACTCCTACAATGAGCAGTACTTC.